Following are 17 T cell receptor beta chains from one sample sequenced in a study of blood T cell repertoires in COVID-19. The data were produced by immunoSEQ multiplex PCR, yet TCRdb's version contains in-frame clones alone and is incomplete. Of under 200,000 clones listed, around 82% were seen once; the top ten hold roughly a tenth. Sample: peripheral blood. The receptors derive from an older man with active or convalescent COVID-19.

V is TRBV5-1 and J is TRBJ2-7; TRBD1 agrees at 9 bases. This CDR3 comprises 16 residues. CDR1 and CDR2 from the germline V gene are SGHRS and YFSETQ. After removal of 0 bases from V and 0 bases from J, the junction contained 4 bases not matched to a gene. The CDR3: CASSLAPTGGSYEQYF. The CDR3 region has the DNA TGCGCCAGCAGCTTGGCCCCGACAGGGGGCTCCTACGAGCAGTACTTC.

The chain recombines TRBV6-2 or TRBV6-3 with TRBJ1-5, with no clear D. CDR3 size: 13 residues. Trimming cost V 0 bases and J 10 bases, with 10 bases left between them. Germline CDR1 and CDR2: MNHEY and SVGEGT. Written as DNA, the CDR3 is TGTGCCAGCAGTTACTCTGCGGTGCATCCCCAGCATTTT. Its translation is CASSYSAVHPQHF.

This rearrangement joins TRBV19 to TRBJ1-5; TRBD1 matches at 10 bases. This CDR3 comprises 18 residues. V lost 3 bases to trimming and J lost 0 bases; unmatched junction nucleotides: 8. Per the germline V gene, CDR1 is LNHDA and CDR2 is SQIVND (reference sequence). CDR3 DNA sequence: TGTGCCAGTAGTATTCCCGTTGGGACAGGGGTTAGCAATCAGCCCCAGCATTTT. It yields the protein CASSIPVGTGVSNQPQHF.

The V gene is TRBV24-1, the J gene TRBJ2-3; maybe TRBD2 (6 bases). Deletions cut 9 bases from V and 0 bases from J, with 12 bases between. The CDR3 totals 14 residues. Germline loops: CDR1 KGHDR, CDR2 SFDVKD. CDR3 sequence: CATGGGGSTDTQYF. CDR3 coding DNA: TGTGCCACCGGTGGCGGAGGGAGCACAGATACGCAGTATTTT.

As to this clone: The junction differs from germline at one of its ends, possibly a read error. The J gene is TRBJ2-1, the V gene TRBV6-5, with D possibly being TRBD2 (5 bases). CDR1 is MNHEY and CDR2 is SVGAGI in the germline V gene. CDR3 length equals 13 residues. CDR3 nucleotide sequence: TGTGCCGGCAGTTACGGGCGAGGGATGCTTTGCGTCTTC. Amino acids: CAGSYGRGMLCVF.

The chain joins TRBV6-2 or TRBV6-3 to TRBJ2-5; D unresolved. Trimming cost V 0 bases and J 2 bases, with 7 bases left between them. The CDR3 totals 14 residues. CDR1 and CDR2 (germline): MNHEY, SVGEGT. CDR3 amino acids: CASSYSRSQETQYF. The DNA of the CDR3 is TGTGCCAGCAGTTACTCCCGGTCTCAAGAGACCCAGTACTTC.

The gene calls are TRBV28 and TRBJ1-5; D remains unclear. The V and J ends lost 4 bases and 2 bases respectively, with 12 bases between them. Germline CDR1 MDHEN, CDR2 SYDVKM. This CDR3 spans 15 amino acids. CDR3 sequence reads: CASSSEIGGNQPQHF. The CDR3, as DNA: TGTGCCAGCAGTTCGGAGATCGGGGGCAATCAGCCCCAGCATTTT.

This chain connects TRBV4-3 to TRBJ2-2, with 10 positions matching TRBD2. The CDR3 is made up of 18 amino acids. V gave up 0 bases and J gave up 2 bases; unmatched junction bases: 6. Per germline, CDR1 LGHNA and CDR2 YSLEER. The CDR3, as DNA: TGCGCCAGCAGCCAAGATTCGGGACTAGCGCGTAACACCGGGGAGCTGTTTTTT. Its translation is CASSQDSGLARNTGELFF.

This clone was picked up one time. The chain has TRBV30 and TRBJ1-1; D might be TRBD1 (5 bases). The CDR3 contains 11 residues. From germline, CDR1 is GTSNPN and CDR2 SVGIG (reference sequence). Trimming cost V 0 bases and J 8 bases, with 7 bases left between them. Here the CDR3 reads CAWSVRGEAFF. CDR3 coding DNA: TGTGCCTGGAGTGTACGGGGGGAAGCTTTCTTT.

Written as DNA, the CDR3 is TGTGCCAGCAGCGTAGGTGGGGCACAGGAGACCCAGTACTTC. This gives the protein CASSVGGAQETQYF. The chain uses TRBV9 and TRBJ2-5; D might be TRBD1 (5 bases). The CDR3 loop spans 14 amino acids. Germline values: CDR1 SGDLS, CDR2 YYNGEE. The V end lost 0 bases, the J end lost 5 bases, and 11 bases lay between the germline ends.

This clone was detected once. The chain combines TRBV5-4 with TRBJ1-1; tentatively, D is TRBD1 (6 bases). Germline CDR1 is SGHNT and CDR2 is YYREEE (reference sequence). The ends were cut back, 3 bases at V and 0 bases at J, with 9 bases in the middle. CDR3 length equals 14 residues. In DNA, the CDR3 is TGTGCCAGCAGCTCCAACAGGGTGAACACTGAAGCTTTCTTT. Translating gives CASSSNRVNTEAFF.

The chain's CDR3 is CASSPGGPGNTIYF. The CDR3 DNA reads TGTGCCAGCAGCCCCGGGGGGCCTGGAAACACCATATATTTT. V is TRBV11-3 and J is TRBJ1-3, with D tentatively TRBD1 (6 bases). This CDR3 has 14 residues. Germline-derived CDR1 and CDR2 are SGHNT and YENEEA. V was trimmed by 5 bases and J by 2 bases, leaving 10 bases between them.

This clone has just one count. The chain recombines TRBV28 with TRBJ1-1; D remains ambiguous. The CDR3 has 15 residues. Trimming left V 2 bases short and J 0 bases short, with 10 bases between. Germline V lookup: CDR1 MDHEN, CDR2 SYDVKM. In DNA, the CDR3 is TGTGCCAGCAGTTTACCGGGGTCCATGAACACTGAAGCTTTCTTT. Its translation: CASSLPGSMNTEAFF.

This clone was found a few times. The chain joins TRBV9 to TRBJ1-6, with D hard to call. Germline CDR1 reads SGDLS; CDR2 reads YYNGEE. The CDR3 extends over 16 amino acids. Trimming stripped 0 bases from V and 0 bases from J, with 7 bases between. This CDR3 is CASSVGGSSYNSPLHF. CDR3 in DNA: TGTGCCAGCAGCGTAGGAGGCAGCTCCTATAATTCACCCCTCCACTTT.

CDR3 coding DNA: TGTGCCAGCAGCCCCGGGACTAGCGGGGAGTACTACGAGCAGTACTTC. Its protein product is CASSPGTSGEYYEQYF. This sequence joins TRBV5-4 and TRBJ2-7; 13 bases line up with TRBD2. CDR3 size: 16 residues. Germline lookup yields CDR1 SGHNT and CDR2 YYREEE (reference sequence). V shed 4 bases and J 3 bases; nucleotides not matched to a gene: 7.

The rearrangement links TRBV5-1 to TRBJ2-2; tentatively, D is TRBD1 (6 bases). The length of the CDR3 is 17 residues. V lost 0 bases to trimming and J lost 2 bases, with 14 bases between them. In germline, CDR1 is SGHRS, CDR2 YFSETQ. CDR3 coding DNA: TGCGCCAGCAGCTTGGAAAGGGGGACACCTAACACCGGGGAGCTGTTTTTT. Protein: CASSLERGTPNTGELFF.

This chain connects TRBV15 to TRBJ1-1, with D possibly being TRBD1 (5 bases). The ends were cut back, 1 base at V and 1 base at J, with 7 bases in the middle. Germline V gene sequence: CDR1 LNHNV, CDR2 YYDKDF (reference sequence). The CDR3 runs to 14 residues. CDR3 sequence (DNA): TGTGCCACCAGCAGAGTTACAGGGAACACTGAAGCTTTCTTT. Protein product: CATSRVTGNTEAFF.